These 15 T cell receptor beta chains were all obtained from the same sample, sequenced in a study of identical twins. TCRdb called the 5' RACE reads again in MiXCR, with one record for every CDR3 protein. Counted here are a few hundred thousand distinct CDR3 sequences, 8.5% to 10% occurring once; the ten biggest clones make up 8.5% to 10%. The sequenced sample was naive T cells sorted from blood. All receptors derive from a woman between 45 and 65 years old in good health.

A few counts support this clonotype. The chain has TRBV7-2 and TRBJ1-1; D is unresolved. Per germline, CDR1 SGHTA and CDR2 FQGNSA. Between the trimmed V and J ends, which lost 2 bases and 5 bases, there was a span of 15 bases. There are 15 residues in the CDR3. This CDR3 reads CASSLSPGGKTEAFF. The CDR3 coding sequence is TGTGCCAGCAGCTTAAGTCCAGGAGGGAAAACTGAAGCTTTCTTT. Drawing the rest from reference TRBV7-2 and TRBJ1-1, the complete variable domain is GAGVSQSPSNKVTEKGKDVELRCDPISGHTALYWYRQSLGQGLEFLIYFQGNSAPDKSGLPSDRFSAERTGGSVSTLTIQRTQQEDSAVYLCASSLSPGGKTEAFFGQGTRLTVV.

This clonotype occurred once. The chain joins TRBV11-2 to TRBJ2-7; a weak D match, TRBD2 (5 bases). This CDR3 has 15 residues. From germline, CDR1 is SGHAT and CDR2 FQNNGV. Trimming took 1 base from V and 2 from J, leaving 12 bases between them. The CDR3 nucleotides are TGTGCCAGCAGCTTAGTCCTGACGAGGGCCTACGAGCAGTACTTC. Its translation is CASSLVLTRAYEQYF.

This clonotype has only a few counts. The rearrangement uses TRBV6-5 and TRBJ2-3, with D perhaps TRBD1 or TRBD2 (6 bases each). The CDR3 is made up of 15 amino acids. V lost 5 bases, J lost 5 bases, and 17 bases lay in between. Germline V gene data show CDR1 as MNHEY and CDR2 as SVGAGI. As DNA, the CDR3 is TGTGCCAGCAGTCCCCAGGGGCGGAGGGGAGATACGCAGTATTTT. It is translated as CASSPQGRRGDTQYF.

The CDR3: CAWSVAGVWGYTF. The CDR3 bases are TGTGCCTGGAGTGTTGCCGGGGTCTGGGGCTACACCTTC. The V and J genes are TRBV30 and TRBJ1-2; D remains unclear. The CDR3 is made up of 13 amino acids. CDR1 GTSNPN and CDR2 SVGIG come from the germline V gene (reference sequence). V was pared by 0 bases and J by 8 bases, with 13 bases between.

As DNA, the CDR3 is TGTGCCAGCAGATCCGGGACAGACTCACCCCTCCACTTT. This codes for CASRSGTDSPLHF. The chain couples TRBV6-5 to TRBJ1-6; 7 bases fit TRBD1. Germline CDR1 MNHEY, CDR2 SVGAGI. Trimming removed 6 bases from V and 10 bases from J; junction bases left unmatched: 6. The CDR3 is 13 amino acids.

This chain connects TRBV10-2 to TRBJ2-7; 8 positions match TRBD2. Germline CDR1 is WSHSY and CDR2 is SAAADI. V shed 0 bases, J shed 8 bases, and the junction held 15 bases outside the gene matches. This CDR3 region has 17 residues. CDR3 sequence reads: CASSESREAGESFKQYV. The CDR3 DNA follows: TGCGCCAGCAGTGAGTCGAGGGAAGCGGGAGAGAGTTTCAAGCAGTACGTC.

In its sample, this clonotype was seen many times. The rearrangement links TRBV5-1 to TRBJ1-1; no clear D gene. V shed 1 base and J shed 7 bases, with 11 bases lying between them. CDR1 is SGHRS and CDR2 is YFSETQ in the germline V gene. This CDR3 is 13 amino acids long. The CDR3 is CASSLTGSVEAFF. In DNA, the CDR3 is TGCGCCAGCAGCTTGACGGGCAGCGTTGAAGCTTTCTTT.

The CDR3 nucleotides are TGTGCCAGCAGTAAGCTCCGAACAGGTCCCGGGGAGCTGTTTTTT. As protein: CASSKLRTGPGELFF. The chain uses TRBV12-3 or TRBV12-4 and TRBJ2-2, with D perhaps matching TRBD1 (5 bases). V gave up 5 bases and J gave up 6 bases, with 16 bases separating them. The CDR3 totals 15 residues.

This clonotype was counted only a few times. The chain has TRBV5-5 and TRBJ2-1, with 7 nucleotides matching TRBD2. Looked up from germline, CDR1 is SGHKS and CDR2 is YYEKEE (reference sequence). The CDR3 runs to 13 residues. The J segment lost 3 bases and the V segment lost 7 bases, leaving 4 bases of the junction unmatched. The CDR3, as DNA: TGTGCCAGCTGGGGGACTAACTACAATGAGCAGTTCTTC. It is translated as CASWGTNYNEQFF.

This clonotype appeared many times. The chain recombines TRBV5-1 with TRBJ2-3; 9 bases agree with TRBD2. Trimming took 4 bases from V and 6 from J; bases not matched to a gene: 9. The CDR3 totals 15 residues. Germline CDR1 reads SGHRS; CDR2 reads YFSETQ. The CDR3 DNA is TGCGCCAGCAGCGTGACTAGCGGCACAGGGGATACGCAGTATTTT. It encodes CASSVTSGTGDTQYF.

This clonotype was observed a handful of times. The chain recombines TRBV29-1 with TRBJ2-5; perhaps TRBD2 as D (6 bases). With 4 bases removed from V and 1 base from J, the gap between germline ends came to 7 bases. Germline CDR1 reads SQVTM; CDR2 reads ANQGSEA. CDR3 length equals 12 residues. This chain's CDR3 is CSVVRGQETQYF. CDR3 bases: TGCAGCGTTGTGCGGGGCCAAGAGACCCAGTACTTC.

This clonotype turned up a few times. The chain recombines TRBV12-3 or TRBV12-4 with TRBJ1-2, with TRBD1 as a possible D gene (5 bases). The CDR3 is 14 residues long. V was cut by 3 bases and J by 2 bases, with 10 bases left in between. CDR3 sequence: CASSLARENYGYTF. The DNA of the CDR3 is TGTGCCAGCAGTTTGGCCAGGGAGAACTATGGCTACACCTTC.

This clonotype has only a few counts. The genes are TRBV6-1 and TRBJ1-2; D not resolved. This CDR3 region has 16 residues. Germline CDR1 reads MNHNS; CDR2 reads SASEGT. V shed 3 bases and J shed 0 bases, with 14 bases lying between them. CDR3 bases: TGTGCCAGCAGTGATCTGGGTTCTTTAGCTAACTATGGCTACACCTTC. Its protein is CASSDLGSLANYGYTF.

In its sample, this clonotype was seen a few times. V gene TRBV20-1 combines with J gene TRBJ2-5; 7 bases agree with TRBD1. CDR3 length: 13 residues. CDR1 and CDR2 from the germline V gene are DFQATT and SNEGSKA (reference sequence). V lost 3 bases, J lost 5 bases, and 6 bases stayed unmatched. CDR3: CSARTGWGETQYF. DNA of the CDR3: TGCAGTGCTAGGACAGGGTGGGGGGAGACCCAGTACTTC.

A few counts support this clonotype. The chain joins TRBV6-5 to TRBJ1-1; D call uncertain. With 8 bases removed from V and 1 base from J, the gap between germline ends came to 11 bases. CDR3 length: 13 amino acids. Germline assignment: CDR1 MNHEY and CDR2 SVGAGI. The CDR3 bases are TGTGCCAGCTTGGGAGTTACGAACACTGAAGCTTTCTTT. Amino acid sequence: CASLGVTNTEAFF.